The 15 T cell receptor beta chains reported below all come from one sample, sequenced in a study of blood T cells in healthy people across ages (dated by TCRdb to the mid-2010s). Library generation was performed with 5' RACE. The sequencer was an Illumina HiSeq 2500. A second about 7 to 12 cycle PCR used a sample-barcoded 5' primer and a J-beta primer mix. The public reads were quality trimmed at Q25 with fastp and then assembled into clones with MiXCR by TCRdb, keeping productive beta chains. Each entry is one CDR3 protein sequence, shown with its most common DNA and genes. The sample has about 1,800,000 distinct CDR3 sequences on record, 25% to 30% of them singletons. Together, the top ten hold around 7.7% of the sample. The specimen was blood. The receptors derive from a woman aged 25-40 years in good health.

This clonotype was counted a few times. This rearrangement joins TRBV28 to TRBJ2-3, with a tentative D call TRBD2 (7 bases). Trimming left V 8 bases short and J 6 bases short, with 12 bases between. Germline V gives CDR1 MDHEN, CDR2 SYDVKM. This CDR3 region has 12 residues. CDR3 loop: CASGGASDTQYF. In DNA, the CDR3 is TGTGCCAGCGGGGGGGCCAGTGATACGCAGTATTTT.

In its sample, this clonotype was seen a few times. The chain recombines TRBV15 with TRBJ1-2; maybe TRBD1 (6 bases). Germline CDR1 LNHNV, CDR2 YYDKDF (reference sequence). CDR3 size: 15 residues. V was cut by 0 bases and J by 5 bases, with 13 bases left in between. The CDR3 sequence: CATSRDVLGGYGYTF. The CDR3 nucleotides are TGTGCCACCAGCAGAGATGTTTTAGGGGGATATGGCTACACCTTC.

The chain couples TRBV18 to TRBJ2-2; TRBD2 agrees at 9 bases. CDR1 and CDR2 from the germline V gene are KGHSH and LQKENI. The CDR3 length is 13 residues. Germline trimming cut 2 bases from V and 13 bases from J; bases unmatched to any gene: 5. The CDR3, as DNA: TGTGCCAGCTCACCAAGTCGGCGGGAGGGGCTGTTTTTT. Amino acids: CASSPSRREGLFF. Full variable domain (missing parts from reference TRBV18 and TRBJ2-2): NAGVMQNPRHLVRRRGQEARLRCSPMKGHSHVYWYRQLPEEGLKFMVYLQKENIIDESGMPKERFSAEFPKEGPSILRIQQVVRGDSAAYFCASSPSRREGLFFGEGSRLTVL.

This chain uses TRBV3-1 with TRBJ1-2, with 9 bases matching TRBD1. Per germline, CDR1 LGHDT and CDR2 YNNKEL (reference sequence). The V gene end was trimmed by 5 bases and the J gene end by 4 bases; junction bases not matched to a gene: 8. The length of the CDR3 is 15 residues. CDR3 sequence reads: CASSVNRGLSYGYTF. CDR3 DNA: TGTGCCAGCAGCGTGAACAGGGGGCTCAGCTATGGCTACACCTTC. Variable domain in full (rest from reference TRBV3-1 and TRBJ1-2): DTAVSQTPKYLVTQMGNDKSIKCEQNLGHDTMYWYKQDSKKFLKIMFSYNNKELIINETVPNRFSPKSPDKAHLNLHINSLELGDSAVYFCASSVNRGLSYGYTFGSGTRLTVV.

The chain has TRBV3-1 and TRBJ2-1, with 13 bases that match TRBD2. The germline CDR1 and CDR2 sequences are LGHDT and YNNKEL (reference sequence). The CDR3 totals 17 residues. With V trimmed by 4 bases and J by 5 bases, 8 bases remained unmatched. Here the CDR3 reads CASSRAPGTSGNNEQFF. The CDR3 nucleotides are TGTGCCAGCAGCCGCGCCCCCGGGACTAGCGGGAACAATGAGCAGTTCTTC.

This sequence joins TRBV14 and TRBJ2-3; 7 bases map to TRBD2. J lost 10 bases, V lost 4 bases, and 8 bases had no gene match. CDR3 length equals 13 residues. Per the germline V gene, CDR1 is SGHDN and CDR2 is FVKESK. The CDR3 DNA is TGTGCCAGCAGCCGGGAGGGAGTGGTGGCGCAGTATTTT. It translates to CASSREGVVAQYF.

V usage is TRBV30 and J usage is TRBJ1-1; D gene unclear. This CDR3 has 15 residues. Trimming cost V 2 bases and J 2 bases, with 15 bases left between them. Germline assignment: CDR1 GTSNPN and CDR2 SVGIG (reference sequence). The CDR3 loop reads CAWSKLGNRNTEAFF. The CDR3 DNA reads as TGTGCCTGGAGTAAATTAGGGAATCGAAACACTGAAGCTTTCTTT.

The chain joins TRBV4-3 to TRBJ2-1, with 9 bases identical to TRBD2. This CDR3 has 16 residues. The germline CDR1 and CDR2 sequences are LGHNA and YSLEER. Trimming cost V 1 base and J 2 bases; bases outside gene matches: 3. CDR3 DNA: TGCGCCAGCAGCCAAGCGACTAGCGGAGCCTACAATGAGCAGTTCTTC. Encoded protein: CASSQATSGAYNEQFF.

About this clonotype: A much more abundant neighbour one base away suggests this may be a read error. This sequence joins TRBV7-3 and TRBJ2-3, with 8 bases fitting TRBD2. CDR3 size: 15 residues. CDR1 SGHTA and CDR2 FQGTGA come from the germline V gene. In DNA form, the CDR3 reads TGTGTCAGCAGCCGTAGCGGGGAGGTCACAGATACGCAGTATTTT. Translated, it gives CVSSRSGEVTDTQYF.

As concerns this clonotype: This may arise from a read error, as a much more abundant clone is one base away. This CDR3 reads CVSSEVGSYDQYF. CDR3 in DNA: TGTGTCAGCAGTGAAGTGGGCAGCTACGATCAGTACTTC. The chain couples TRBV6-1 to TRBJ2-5; D is ambiguous. Per the germline V gene, CDR1 is MNHNS and CDR2 is SASEGT. This CDR3 has 13 residues.

This clonotype was seen only a few times. The junction departs from the called germline gene at one end, perhaps through a read error. This chain uses TRBV3-1 with TRBJ2-7; tentative D call: TRBD1 (6 bases). The CDR3 runs to 16 residues. Germline values: CDR1 LGHDT, CDR2 YNNKEL (reference sequence). CDR3 sequence reads: CANSQDWTVESYEQYF. The DNA for the CDR3 is TGTGCCAACAGCCAGGACTGGACAGTTGAGTCCTACGAGCAGTACTTC.

This clonotype came up a few times. This chain joins TRBV28 and TRBJ2-5; D may match TRBD1 or TRBD2 (6 bases each). The CDR3 totals 16 residues. Trimming pared 4 bases from V and 5 bases from J, leaving 20 bases between. Germline V gene sequence: CDR1 MDHEN, CDR2 SYDVKM. CDR3 amino acids: CASSSGATARGETQYF. The CDR3 DNA sequence: TGTGCCAGCAGTTCGGGAGCTACAGCAAGGGGGGAGACCCAGTACTTC.

This clonotype was seen at least ten times. The chain is built from TRBV12-3 or TRBV12-4 and TRBJ2-1, with 11 bases fitting TRBD2. V gave up 8 bases and J gave up 6 bases; unmatched junction bases: 9. CDR3 size: 15 residues. The DNA for the CDR3 is TGTGCCAGCCGAGTTGTCCTAGCGGGAGGCAATGAGCAGTTCTTC. It specifies CASRVVLAGGNEQFF.

CDR3 amino acids: CSARDPRGGTMNTEAFF. The CDR3 DNA reads as TGCAGTGCTAGAGATCCGCGGGGGGGGACCATGAACACTGAAGCTTTCTTT. The rearrangement links TRBV20-1 to TRBJ1-1; a weak D match, TRBD1 (5 bases). The CDR3 is made up of 17 amino acids. The germline V gene has CDR1 DFQATT and CDR2 SNEGSKA (reference sequence). Trimming stripped 0 bases from V and 0 bases from J, with 17 bases between.

The V gene is TRBV5-1, the J gene TRBJ2-5; a weak D match, TRBD2 (5 bases). The CDR3 sequence is 14 residues long. From germline, CDR1 is SGHRS and CDR2 YFSETQ. The V and J ends lost 0 bases and 7 bases respectively, with 13 bases between them. The CDR3 region is CASSLARGSGTQYF. The CDR3 region has the DNA TGCGCCAGCAGCTTGGCCAGAGGAAGCGGGACCCAGTACTTC.